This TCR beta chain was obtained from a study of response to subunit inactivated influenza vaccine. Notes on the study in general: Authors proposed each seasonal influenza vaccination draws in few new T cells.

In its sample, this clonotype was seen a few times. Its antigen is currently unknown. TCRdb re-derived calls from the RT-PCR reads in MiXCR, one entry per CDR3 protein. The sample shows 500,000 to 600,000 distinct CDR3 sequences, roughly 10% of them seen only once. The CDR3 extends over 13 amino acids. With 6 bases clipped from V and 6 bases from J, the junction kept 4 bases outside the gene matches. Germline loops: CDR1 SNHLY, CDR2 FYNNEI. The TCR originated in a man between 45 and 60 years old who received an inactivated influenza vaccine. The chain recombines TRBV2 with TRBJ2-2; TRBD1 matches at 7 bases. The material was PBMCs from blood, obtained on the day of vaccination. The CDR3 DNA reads TGTGCCAGCAGGCCCGACAGGGCCGGGGAGCTGTTTTTT. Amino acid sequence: CASRPDRAGELFF.